One and the same sample provided the 27 T cell receptor beta chains below, sequenced in a study of T cell responses to AZD1222 COVID-19 vaccine (dated by TCRdb to 2020 to 2023). Library construction relied on the immunoSEQ multiplex PCR assay. TCRdb's version of the immuneACCESS table is confined to in-frame rearrangements and falls short of the full clone set. An unresolved V gene accounts for under half of the shortfall where checked; the remainder is of unknown origin. This sample has 95,000 to 150,000 clones in its table, and more than 80% of those were observed once. The ten largest account for 5.4% of the sample. What this sample's time point label stands for: baseline before first vaccination. The starting material was peripheral blood, obtained on day 0 of AZD1222 vaccination. These receptors were taken from an adult in good health.

The chain couples TRBV5-1 to TRBJ1-1; D not resolved. CDR3 length equals 13 residues. Germline CDR1 SGHRS, CDR2 YFSETQ. CDR3 region: CAKAVGAETEAFF. CDR3 nucleotide sequence: TGCGCGAAAGCGGTAGGCGCCGAGACTGAAGCTTTCTTT.

V gene TRBV20-1 combines with J gene TRBJ1-1; tentative D call: TRBD1 (5 bases). There are 13 residues in the CDR3. Germline CDR1 is DFQATT and CDR2 is SNEGSKA (reference sequence). V shed 3 bases and J shed 1 base, with 9 bases lying between them. The CDR3: CSASPGTNTEAFF. The CDR3, as DNA: TGCAGTGCTAGTCCAGGGACGAACACTGAAGCTTTCTTT.

V is TRBV2 and J is TRBJ1-3; D is uncertain. V lost 5 bases and J lost 3, with 14 bases in between. The CDR3 spans 15 residues. CDR1 is SNHLY and CDR2 is FYNNEI in the germline V gene. The CDR3 loop reads CASSPGLSSGNTIYF. DNA for the CDR3: TGTGCCAGCAGTCCCGGACTCTCTAGTGGAAACACCATATATTTT. Complete variable domain (other parts from reference TRBV2 and TRBJ1-3): EPEVTQTPSHQVTQMGQEVILRCVPISNHLYFYWYRQILGQKVEFLVSFYNNEISEKSEIFDDQFSVERPDGSNFTLKIRSTKLEDSAMYFCASSPGLSSGNTIYFGEGSWLTVV.

The chain joins TRBV6-5 to TRBJ1-6; TRBD1 agrees at 7 bases. The V segment lost 1 base and the J segment 7 bases; nucleotides outside the gene matches: 4. CDR1 MNHEY and CDR2 SVGAGI come from the germline V gene. The CDR3 totals 15 residues. DNA of the CDR3: TGTGCCAGCAGTTACTATGGACAGGAAAATTCACCCCTCCACTTT. Encoded protein: CASSYYGQENSPLHF.

The chain joins TRBV6-6 to TRBJ2-7; 8 bases match TRBD2. The CDR3 sequence is 15 residues long. V lost 8 bases to trimming and J lost 2 bases; unmatched junction nucleotides: 11. Germline CDR1 reads MNHNY; CDR2 reads SVGAGI (reference sequence). Here the CDR3 DNA reads TGTGCCAGCCGACTACTAGCGGAGGTTACCTACGAGCAGTACTTC. Amino acid sequence: CASRLLAEVTYEQYF.

This clone was observed a single time. This chain uses TRBV3-1 (or the pseudogene TRBV3-2) with TRBJ1-6; D uncertain. V gave up 3 bases and J gave up 8 bases, with 5 bases separating them. The CDR3 consists of 12 residues. Per the germline V gene, CDR1 is LGHDT and CDR2 is YNNKEL (reference sequence). In nucleotides, the CDR3 is TGTGCCAGCAGCCATAGCGATTCACCCCTCCACTTT. Translated, it gives CASSHSDSPLHF.

The chain is built from TRBV5-1 and TRBJ1-2; D perhaps matches TRBD1 (6 bases). The CDR3 has 13 residues. V was shortened by 3 bases and J by 7 bases, with 13 bases between the two germline ends. Germline loops: CDR1 SGHRS, CDR2 YFSETQ. The CDR3, as DNA: TGCGCCAGCAGCTCGGGACATCGGTCTGGCTACACCTTC. Protein product: CASSSGHRSGYTF.

The V and J genes are TRBV7-3 and TRBJ1-1; 7 bases are a match to TRBD1. The CDR3 spans 16 residues. In germline, CDR1 is SGHTA, CDR2 FQGTGA. Losses at the gene ends were 4 bases for V and 2 bases for J; bases not matched to a gene: 10. CDR3 nucleotide sequence: TGTGCCAGCAGCTCGACCTCGGGACAGCCTAACACTGAAGCTTTCTTT. Protein product: CASSSTSGQPNTEAFF.

V is TRBV19 and J is TRBJ1-1, with a tentative D call TRBD1 (5 bases). V dropped 2 bases and J dropped 4 bases, with 11 bases sitting between them. Germline CDR1 reads LNHDA; CDR2 reads SQIVND (reference sequence). This CDR3 region has 14 residues. The CDR3 DNA follows: TGTGCCAGTAGTATATGGGGAAGGGGCACTGAAGCTTTCTTT. Translated, it gives CASSIWGRGTEAFF.

This rearrangement joins TRBV5-6 to TRBJ2-5; tentative D call: TRBD1 (5 bases). Trimming left V 4 bases short and J 5 bases short, with 12 bases between. The V gene's germline CDR1 is SGHDT and CDR2 YYEEEE. The CDR3 runs to 13 residues. The CDR3 sequence is CASSAQGAETQYF. For the CDR3, the DNA is TGTGCCAGCAGCGCCCAAGGGGCGGAGACCCAGTACTTC. The complete variable domain, with remaining parts taken from reference TRBV5-6 and TRBJ2-5, reads DAGVTQSPTHLIKTRGQQVTLRCSPKSGHDTVSWYQQALGQGPQFIFQYYEEEERQRGNFPDRFSGHQFPNYSSELNVNALLLGDSALYLCASSAQGAETQYFGPGTRLLVL.

This chain uses TRBV30 with TRBJ1-2; D is uncertain. The germline CDR1 and CDR2 sequences are GTSNPN and SVGIG (reference sequence). V was pared by 3 bases and J by 8 bases, with 7 bases between. The CDR3 runs 10 residues. This chain's CDR3 is CAWSPPGYTF. Written as DNA, the CDR3 is TGTGCCTGGAGCCCCCCGGGCTACACCTTC.

This sequence joins TRBV7-9 and TRBJ1-2; D is unresolved. Germline-derived CDR1 and CDR2 are SEHNR and FQNEAQ (reference sequence). The ends were cut back, 11 bases at V and 4 bases at J, with 14 bases in the middle. This CDR3 has 12 residues. CDR3 nucleotide sequence: TGTGCCGGAGCAATTAGTGGCTATGGCTACACCTTC. Its protein is CAGAISGYGYTF. Full variable domain (outside the CDR3, taken from reference TRBV7-9 and TRBJ1-2): DTGVSQNPRHKITKRGQNVTFRCDPISEHNRLYWYRQTLGQGPEFLTYFQNEAQLEKSRLLSDRFSAERPKGSFSTLEIQRTEQGDSAMYLCAGAISGYGYTFGSGTRLTVV.

The chain recombines TRBV19 with TRBJ1-6; maybe TRBD1 (5 bases). V was shortened by 7 bases and J by 9 bases, with 16 bases between the two germline ends. Germline V gene data show CDR1 as LNHDA and CDR2 as SQIVND (reference sequence). The CDR3 is made up of 14 amino acids. CDR3 in amino acids: CASTSGGRVSPLHF. In DNA form, the CDR3 reads TGTGCCAGTACCTCAGGAGGCAGGGTTTCACCCCTCCACTTT.

This rearrangement joins TRBV12-3 or TRBV12-4 to TRBJ2-5; tentative D call: TRBD2 (6 bases). Trimming removed 6 bases from V and 3 bases from J, with 11 bases in between. CDR3 length: 13 amino acids. The DNA for the CDR3 is TGTGCCAGCAGGGGTTGGGGGGAAGAGACCCAGTACTTC. Protein: CASRGWGEETQYF.

The chain links TRBV12-2 to TRBJ1-3; the table's D gene call, TRBD1, was not cross checked with the DNA. TRBV12-2 corresponds to a pseudogene. This CDR3 is 16 amino acids long. CDR3: CASRSVGPEPGNTIYF. CDR3 sequence (DNA): TGTGCAAGTCGCTCCGTGGGCCCCGAGCCTGGAAACACCATATATTTT.

This chain joins TRBV11-2 and TRBJ1-6; D may be TRBD1 (5 bases). CDR3 length: 16 residues. Between the trimmed V and J ends, which lost 1 base and 4 bases, there was a span of 11 bases. CDR1 is SGHAT, CDR2 FQNNGV, per germline. The CDR3 DNA reads TGTGCCAGCAGCTTAGGCGACAGTCGTTATAATTCACCCCTCCACTTT. This translates into CASSLGDSRYNSPLHF.

The V gene is TRBV29-1, the J gene TRBJ1-2; D unclear. There are 11 residues in the CDR3. From germline, CDR1 is SQVTM and CDR2 ANQGSEA. With 6 bases removed from V and 4 bases from J, the gap between germline ends came to 9 bases. Here the CDR3 DNA reads TGCAGCGTGAGGCAGCTCTATGGCTACACCTTC. It translates to CSVRQLYGYTF.

The V gene is TRBV7-2, the J gene TRBJ1-1; D unresolved. Germline lookup yields CDR1 SGHTA and CDR2 FQGNSA. The V gene lost 1 base and the J gene lost 2 bases, with 5 bases spanning the gap. CDR3 length: 13 amino acids. Here the CDR3 DNA reads TGTGCCAGCAGCTTAGAATATAACACTGAAGCTTTCTTT. Translating it yields CASSLEYNTEAFF. Filled out from reference TRBV7-2 and TRBJ1-1, the complete variable domain reads GAGVSQSPSNKVTEKGKDVELRCDPISGHTALYWYRQSLGQGLEFLIYFQGNSAPDKSGLPSDRFSAERTGGSVSTLTIQRTQQEDSAVYLCASSLEYNTEAFFGQGTRLTVV.

In its sample, this clone was seen once. V usage is TRBV28 and J usage is TRBJ2-7; D not certain. V lost 10 bases, J lost 3 bases, and 10 bases lay in between. The germline V gene has CDR1 MDHEN and CDR2 SYDVKM. There are 11 residues in the CDR3. CDR3 residues: CATERHYEQYF. CDR3 coding DNA: TGTGCCACAGAACGGCACTACGAGCAGTACTTC.

This chain connects TRBV9 to TRBJ2-1, with 12 positions matching TRBD2. With V trimmed by 6 bases and J by 7 bases, 5 bases remained unmatched. Germline V lookup: CDR1 SGDLS, CDR2 YYNGEE. This CDR3 has 14 amino acids. The CDR3 reads CASNGLAGSNEQFF. CDR3 nucleotide sequence: TGTGCCAGCAACGGACTAGCGGGGTCTAATGAGCAGTTCTTC. The whole variable domain, remainder taken from reference TRBV9 and TRBJ2-1, is DSGVTQTPKHLITATGQRVTLRCSPRSGDLSVYWYQQSLDQGLQFLIQYYNGEERAKGNILERFSAQQFPDLHSELNLSSLELGDSALYFCASNGLAGSNEQFFGPGTRLTVL.

The chain joins TRBV7-9 to TRBJ1-4; no clear D gene. Per germline, CDR1 SEHNR and CDR2 FQNEAQ (reference sequence). Trimming left V 5 bases short and J 5 bases short, with 9 bases between. CDR3 length: 13 amino acids. The DNA for the CDR3 is TGTGCCAGCAGCACACAGAAAAATGAAAAACTGTTTTTT. It encodes CASSTQKNEKLFF.

The genes are TRBV5-5 and TRBJ1-2, with D possibly matching TRBD1 (5 bases). CDR3 length equals 13 residues. Trimming left V 4 bases short and J 12 bases short, with 19 bases between. CDR1 SGHKS and CDR2 YYEKEE come from the germline V gene (reference sequence). CDR3 in amino acids: CASSPDSSTKDTF. In nucleotides, the CDR3 is TGTGCCAGCAGCCCCGACAGTTCAACGAAGGACACCTTC.

This chain joins TRBV29-1 and TRBJ1-4; 8 bases align to TRBD1. The CDR3 has 13 amino acids. CDR1 is SQVTM and CDR2 is ANQGSEA in the germline V gene. Trimming took 4 bases from V and 10 from J; bases not matched to a gene: 8. CDR3 protein: CSVVIGQGGKLFF. CDR3 DNA: TGCAGCGTTGTGATAGGACAGGGTGGAAAACTGTTTTTT.

The chain combines TRBV19 with TRBJ1-5; possibly TRBD1 for D (5 bases). Trimming took off 3 bases at V and 3 bases at J, with 12 bases between the two ends. Germline V gene data show CDR1 as LNHDA and CDR2 as SQIVND (reference sequence). This CDR3 region has 15 residues. The CDR3 DNA is TGTGCCAGTAGTATTTGGGCGGGGGACAATCAGCCCCAGCATTTT. Translating it yields CASSIWAGDNQPQHF.

The chain carries TRBV6-5 and TRBJ1-3; D unresolved. The V gene lost 9 bases and the J gene lost 3 bases, with 12 bases spanning the gap. The germline V gene has CDR1 MNHEY and CDR2 SVGAGI. The CDR3 sequence is 13 residues long. CDR3 DNA sequence: TGTGCCAGTCGATTGGGTGGTGGAAACACCATATATTTT. Translated, it gives CASRLGGGNTIYF.

The J gene is TRBJ1-1, the V gene TRBV5-5; D may be TRBD1 (6 bases). Trimming removed 2 bases from V and 3 bases from J, with 11 bases in between. This CDR3 is 14 amino acids long. Germline V lookup: CDR1 SGHKS, CDR2 YYEKEE (reference sequence). The CDR3 coding sequence is TGTGCCAGCAGCTTCATGGGGGCCGACACTGAAGCTTTCTTT. The encoded protein is CASSFMGADTEAFF.

The CDR3 nucleotides are TGTGCCAGCAGCCTAGGTGGGGGTGAGCAGTTCTTC. It is translated as CASSLGGGEQFF. The rearrangement joins TRBV7-3 to TRBJ2-1; the D call may be TRBD1 or TRBD2 (5 bases each). The V end was cut by 5 bases, the J end by 9 bases, with 11 bases between. CDR1 is SGHTA, CDR2 FQGTGA, per germline. The CDR3 is 12 amino acids.